This TCR beta chain originates from a study of OX40 agonist ivuxolimab in advanced cancers. About the research overall: Partial responses occurred in three patients (one hepatocellular carcinoma, two cutaneous melanoma). General study findings and limits: Near-lowest levels of clonal expansion characterized partial responders at 0.1-3.0 mg/kg.

The CDR3 is 15 amino acids. Germline V gene sequence: CDR1 SGHDN, CDR2 FVKESK. Trimming took off 4 bases at V and 5 bases at J, with 14 bases between the two ends. People who had autoimmune disease history or systemic immunosuppression were excluded. At cycle 4 day 1, cycle 7 day 1, and baseline, blood was sampled. This table comes from immunoSEQ multiplex PCR, and its TCRdb copy is limited to in-frame clones, with some not included. The table lists 30,000 to 40,000 clones, about 74% of them singletons. Concerning this clone itself: Its antigen is currently unknown.

The sequencing used CD4+ or CD8+ T cells sorted from blood, collected in a trial of the OX40 agonist ivuxolimab. The chain couples TRBV14 to TRBJ2-2, with a tentative D call TRBD2 (6 bases). This TCR was recovered from an adult with an advanced solid tumor such as melanoma, head and neck, liver or kidney cancer. The CDR3 bases are TGTGCCAGCAGCCCCCCCGGGGGTTGGACCGGGGAGCTGTTTTTT. Amino acid sequence: CASSPPGGWTGELFF.